This T cell receptor beta chain was documented in a study of blood T cells in healthy people across ages. Overall study findings and caveats: Estimates drawn from one million T cells were deemed to understate diversity.

Per sample, extraction of total RNA gave at least 5.5 micrograms in every case. Details on this clonotype: Its specificity is unknown.

PCR was performed a second time for roughly 7 to 12 cycles using a sample-barcoded 5' primer and a J-beta primer mix. MiXCR was run by TCRdb on the 5' RACE reads, yielding one entry per CDR3 protein. The sample lists roughly 860,000 distinct CDR3 sequences, roughly 60% occurring once. There are 15 residues in the CDR3. V gave up 1 base and J gave up 4 bases, with 14 bases separating them. Germline CDR1 is LGHNA and CDR2 is YNFKEQ. The V call is TRBV4-2, the J call TRBJ2-7; no reliable D call. This clonotype was sampled from a man aged 25-45 years in good health. Sequencing input: blood. CDR3 loop: CASSQVVDGHYEQYF. In DNA, the CDR3 is TGTGCCAGCAGCCAAGTCGTGGACGGTCATTACGAGCAGTACTTC.